This T cell receptor (beta chain) was identified during a study of OX40 agonist ivuxolimab in advanced cancers. Study-wide background: Earlier treatment with anti-PD-1, anti-PD-L1 or anti-CTLA-4 was permitted, and roughly 40% had received some.

The protocol was immunoSEQ multiplex PCR, while the TCRdb copy is restricted to in-frame clones and leaves out a portion. The table lists some 110,000 clones, just over 90% of them singletons. This CDR3 has 17 residues. Germline CDR1 is SGHNT and CDR2 is YYREEE (reference sequence). The ends were cut back, 4 bases at V and 3 bases at J, with 17 bases in the middle. This receptor was obtained from an adult with an advanced solid tumor such as melanoma, head and neck, liver or kidney cancer. This rearrangement joins TRBV5-4 to TRBJ2-6; D possibly corresponds to TRBD2 (7 bases). The starting material was CD4+ or CD8+ T cells sorted from blood, obtained in a trial of the OX40 agonist ivuxolimab. The CDR3 sequence is CASSPRGGALGANVLTF. The DNA for the CDR3 is TGTGCCAGCAGCCCGAGGGGGGGGGCCCTTGGGGCCAACGTCCTGACTTTC.